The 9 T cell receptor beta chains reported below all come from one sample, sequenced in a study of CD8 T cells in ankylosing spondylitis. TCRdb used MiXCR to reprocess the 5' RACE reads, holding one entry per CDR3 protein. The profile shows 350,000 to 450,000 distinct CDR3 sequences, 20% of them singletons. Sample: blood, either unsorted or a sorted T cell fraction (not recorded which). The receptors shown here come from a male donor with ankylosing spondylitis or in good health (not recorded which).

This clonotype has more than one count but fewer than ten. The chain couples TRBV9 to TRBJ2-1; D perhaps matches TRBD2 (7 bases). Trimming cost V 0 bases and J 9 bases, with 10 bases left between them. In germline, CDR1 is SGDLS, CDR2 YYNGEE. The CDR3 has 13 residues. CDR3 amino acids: CASSVAGGREQFF. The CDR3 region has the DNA TGTGCCAGCAGCGTAGCCGGGGGGCGTGAGCAGTTCTTC. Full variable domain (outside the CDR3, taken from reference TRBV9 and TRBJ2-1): DSGVTQTPKHLITATGQRVTLRCSPRSGDLSVYWYQQSLDQGLQFLIQYYNGEERAKGNILERFSAQQFPDLHSELNLSSLELGDSALYFCASSVAGGREQFFGPGTRLTVL.

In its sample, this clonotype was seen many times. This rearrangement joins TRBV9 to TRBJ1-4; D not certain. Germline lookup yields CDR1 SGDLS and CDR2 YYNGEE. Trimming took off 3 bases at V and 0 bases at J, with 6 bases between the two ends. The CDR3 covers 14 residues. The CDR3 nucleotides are TGTGCCAGCAGCGCCAGCTCAACTAATGAAAAACTGTTTTTT. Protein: CASSASSTNEKLFF. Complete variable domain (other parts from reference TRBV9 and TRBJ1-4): DSGVTQTPKHLITATGQRVTLRCSPRSGDLSVYWYQQSLDQGLQFLIQYYNGEERAKGNILERFSAQQFPDLHSELNLSSLELGDSALYFCASSASSTNEKLFFGSGTQLSVL.

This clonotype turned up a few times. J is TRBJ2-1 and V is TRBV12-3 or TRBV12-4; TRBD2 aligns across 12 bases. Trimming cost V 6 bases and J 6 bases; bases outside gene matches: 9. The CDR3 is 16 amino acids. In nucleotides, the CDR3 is TGTGCCAGCAGCCCAAATCTAGCGGGGGGGATCAATGAGCAGTTCTTC. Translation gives CASSPNLAGGINEQFF.

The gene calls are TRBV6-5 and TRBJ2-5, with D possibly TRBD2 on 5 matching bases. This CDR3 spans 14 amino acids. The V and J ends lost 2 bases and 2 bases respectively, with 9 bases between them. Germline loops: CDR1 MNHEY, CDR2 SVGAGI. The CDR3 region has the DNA TGTGCCAGCAGTTACGGGGAGCAACAAGAGACCCAGTACTTC. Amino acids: CASSYGEQQETQYF.

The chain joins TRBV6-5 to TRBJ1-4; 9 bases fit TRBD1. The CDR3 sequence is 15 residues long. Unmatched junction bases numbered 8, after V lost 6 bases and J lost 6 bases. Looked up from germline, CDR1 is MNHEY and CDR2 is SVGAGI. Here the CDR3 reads CASSYGTGRDEKLFF. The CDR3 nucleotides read TGTGCCAGCAGCTACGGGACAGGGAGGGATGAAAAACTGTTTTTT.

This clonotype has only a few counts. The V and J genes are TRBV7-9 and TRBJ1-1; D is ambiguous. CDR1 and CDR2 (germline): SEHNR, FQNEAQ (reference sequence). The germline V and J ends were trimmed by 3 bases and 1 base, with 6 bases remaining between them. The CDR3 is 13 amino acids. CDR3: CASSFQANTEAFF. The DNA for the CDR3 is TGTGCCAGCAGCTTTCAGGCGAACACTGAAGCTTTCTTT.

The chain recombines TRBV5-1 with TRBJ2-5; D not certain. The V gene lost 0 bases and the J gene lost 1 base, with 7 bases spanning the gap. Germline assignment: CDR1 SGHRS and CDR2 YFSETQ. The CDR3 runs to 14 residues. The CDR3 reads CASSLEGSQETQYF. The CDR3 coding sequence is TGCGCCAGCAGCTTGGAGGGCAGCCAAGAGACCCAGTACTTC.

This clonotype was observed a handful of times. Written as DNA, the CDR3 is TGCAGCGTTTCAGAGGGTATCTTCTACACCTTC. Translated, it gives CSVSEGIFYTF. The chain couples TRBV29-1 to TRBJ1-2; D unclear. V shed 5 bases and J shed 10 bases, with 14 bases lying between them. Germline V gene data show CDR1 as SQVTM and CDR2 as ANQGSEA. The CDR3 sequence is 11 residues long.

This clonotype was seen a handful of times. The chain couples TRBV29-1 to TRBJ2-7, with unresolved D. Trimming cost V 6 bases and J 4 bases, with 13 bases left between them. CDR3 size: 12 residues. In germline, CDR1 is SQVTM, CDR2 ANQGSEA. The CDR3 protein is CSVTTLGYEQYF. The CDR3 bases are TGCAGCGTCACAACACTGGGGTACGAGCAGTACTTC.